The entry below gives a single T cell receptor beta chain sequence along with its context. Its antigen is currently unknown. The entry originates in a study of T cell responses to AZD1222 COVID-19 vaccine. Regarding the study as a whole: Spike regions recognized by vaccine-associated CD4 TCRs spanned the protein, led by 160-218 and 743-854.

CDR1 is MNHNY, CDR2 SVGAGI, per germline (reference sequence). This CDR3 comprises 15 residues. Trimming removed 1 base from V and 5 bases from J; junction bases left unmatched: 3. Measured with immunoSEQ multiplex PCR; TCRdb has only the in-frame clones, and not every one. This table holds 150,000 to 200,000 clones, about 91% found once. The starting material was peripheral blood, obtained 28 days after the second AZD1222 dose. This chain uses TRBV6-6 with TRBJ1-5, with 9 bases identical to TRBD1. The source is an adult who received the AZD1222 COVID-19 vaccine. As DNA, the CDR3 is TGTGCCAGCAGTTACTTGGGACAGGGATATCAGCCCCAGCATTTT. This encodes CASSYLGQGYQPQHF.